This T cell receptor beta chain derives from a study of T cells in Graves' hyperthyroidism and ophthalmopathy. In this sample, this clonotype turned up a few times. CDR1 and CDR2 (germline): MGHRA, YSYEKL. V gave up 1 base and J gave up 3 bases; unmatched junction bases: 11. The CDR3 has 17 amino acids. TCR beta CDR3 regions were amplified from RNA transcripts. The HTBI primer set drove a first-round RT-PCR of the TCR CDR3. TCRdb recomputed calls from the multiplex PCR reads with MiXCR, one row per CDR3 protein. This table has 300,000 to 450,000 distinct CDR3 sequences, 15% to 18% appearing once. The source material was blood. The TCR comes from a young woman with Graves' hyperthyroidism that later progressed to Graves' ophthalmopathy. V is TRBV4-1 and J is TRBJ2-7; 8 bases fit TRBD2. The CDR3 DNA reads TGCGCCAGCAGCCAAGGGGCGCCGGGACTAGTTTTCTACGAGCAGTACTTC. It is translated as CASSQGAPGLVFYEQYF.